This is a list of T cell receptor beta chains from one sample in a study of neurological immune-mediated disorders. TCRdb processed the 5' RACE reads anew with MiXCR; each CDR3 protein has one entry. The sample contains around 83,000 distinct CDR3 sequences, 13% to 15% of which appear only once. Material: PBMCs. The receptors were gathered from a woman aged 50 to 65 in good health. Each CDR3 is given with its conserved first and last residue. Each record gives: V gene, J gene, clone size, D gene, CDR3 DNA, CDR3 protein. A D gene is named only where the DNA matches it firmly. Each size is once, few, many or a size class.

>TRBV7-8|TRBJ2-1|many|TRBD1
TGTGCCAGCAGCTTAACCAATGGATTGGACAGGGGCAATGAGCAGTTCTTC
CASSLTNGLDRGNEQFF
>TRBV5-1|TRBJ2-1|many|NA
TGCGCCAGCAGCTTGGAGGAGAGCTCCTACAATGAGCAGTTCTTC
CASSLEESSYNEQFF
>TRBV28|TRBJ1-1|many|TRBD1
TGTGCCAGCAGTACCCGGGACAGACCGAGCAACACTGAAGCTTTCTTT
CASSTRDRPSNTEAFF
>TRBV5-1|TRBJ2-7|many|TRBD1
TGCGCCAGCAGCTTGGCTCTACAGGGGTCCTACGAGCAGTACTTC
CASSLALQGSYEQYF
>TRBV28|TRBJ2-5|many|TRBD1
TGTGCCAGCAGCGTCCAGGGGGAAGAGACCCAGTACTTC
CASSVQGEETQYF
>TRBV20-1|TRBJ1-6|many|NA
TGCAGTTCAGTAGAGGGTGTGTCACCCCTCCACTTT
CSSVEGVSPLHF
>TRBV3-1|TRBJ2-1|many|NA
TGTGCCAGCAGCCCCACCGGCCGAAATGAGCAGTTCTTC
CASSPTGRNEQFF
>TRBV5-1|TRBJ2-5|few|NA
TGCGCCAGCAGCTTGGCCGCGGACCCCTCTCGGGAGACCCAGTACTTC
CASSLAADPSRETQYF
>TRBV5-1|TRBJ2-7|many|TRBD2
TGCGCCAGCAGCTCCACTTCGACTAGCGGGGGAACCTACGAGCAGTACTTC
CASSSTSTSGGTYEQYF
>TRBV5-1|TRBJ1-4|many|NA
TGCGCCAGCAGCTTGGATGTGCTTACGGGGGGTAATGAAAAACTGTTTTTT
CASSLDVLTGGNEKLFF
>TRBV10-3|TRBJ1-2|many|TRBD1
TGTGCCATCAGTGAGTCGGGACAGGGGAGCGACTATGGCTACACCTTC
CAISESGQGSDYGYTF
>TRBV28|TRBJ1-3|once|NA
TGTACCAGCAGTTTGCCAGTGGCTGTAAACACCATATATTTT
CTSSLPVAVNTIYF
>TRBV5-6|TRBJ1-1|many|NA
TGTGCCAGCAGCTCCAGCCCGAACACTGAAGCTTTCTTT
CASSSSPNTEAFF